These T cell receptor beta chains were read from a single sample in a study of technical replicates of blood from a handful of donors. This table comes from immunoSEQ multiplex PCR, and its TCRdb copy is limited to in-frame clones, with some not included. The repertoire includes around 68,000 clones, 95% to 97% of them detected once, and about 0.24% sits in the top ten. The sample was T cells isolated from PBMCs. These receptors were obtained from a human donor in good health. Both conserved end residues are part of each CDR3. D genes are given only for firm matches. Some rows mark clone size as missing; the rest say once, few, many or name a class of expanded clone.

.	.	TRBV30	TRBJ2-3	TGTGCCTGGAGGGTGGGGATCGGGGGCACAGATACGCAGTATTTT	CAWRVGIGGTDTQYF
once	TRBD1	TRBV2	TRBJ1-1	TGTGCCAGCAGCGGGACAGGAATGAACACTGAAGCTTTCTTT	CASSGTGMNTEAFF
.	.	TRBV25-1	TRBJ1-1	TGTGCCAGCAGTGGGAATCGGGGAAGGGACACTGAAGCTTTCTTT	CASSGNRGRDTEAFF
.	.	TRBV7-2	TRBJ1-5	TGTGCCAGCAGCTCCCGGGTGAGCCATCAGCCCCAGCATTTT	CASSSRVSHQPQHF
.	TRBD1	TRBV9	TRBJ1-3	TGTGCCAGCAGCCCACAGGGGACCCTCTCTGGAAACACCATATATTTT	CASSPQGTLSGNTIYF
.	TRBD2	TRBV7-2	TRBJ2-7	TGTGCCAGCAGCTTAATGCTAGCGGACCCCTCCTACGAGCAGTACTTC	CASSLMLADPSYEQYF
.	TRBD1	TRBV30	TRBJ1-1	TGTGCCTGGAAACAGGGGTCGCCCACTGAAGCTTTCTTT	CAWKQGSPTEAFF
.	TRBD1	TRBV5-1	TRBJ1-1	TGCGCCAGCAGCTGGGATAAGGGGGCACTTGAAGCTTTCTTT	CASSWDKGALEAFF
.	.	TRBV4-1	TRBJ2-3	TGCGCCAGCAGCCCACCTTTGAGCGGCACAGATACGCAGTATTTT	CASSPPLSGTDTQYF
.	.	TRBV10-3	TRBJ1-2	TGTGCCATCAGTGAGTCTAGGACTGGAACGCCTAACTATGGCTACACCTTC	CAISESRTGTPNYGYTF
.	.	TRBV6-1	TRBJ1-5	TGTGCCAGCAGTGGACAGAATTATCAGCCCCAGCATTTT	CASSGQNYQPQHF
.	TRBD2	TRBV5-6	TRBJ2-1	TGTGCCAGCCTTGGGACTAGCGGGAGGGTCCACAATGAGCAGTTCTTC	CASLGTSGRVHNEQFF
once	.	TRBV30	TRBJ2-7	TGTGCCTGGAGCCAGGGCTACGAGCAGTACTTC	CAWSQGYEQYF
.	.	TRBV30	TRBJ2-1	TGTGCCTGGGTCCGTAGCTCCTACAATGAGCAGTTCTTC	CAWVRSSYNEQFF
.	.	TRBV11-2	TRBJ2-1	TGTGCCAGCAGCCCGGACATAAATGAGCAGTTCTTC	CASSPDINEQFF
.	TRBD2	TRBV9	TRBJ2-1	TGTGCCAGCAGCGTTCAATCTAGCGGGGGCAATGAGCAGTTCTTC	CASSVQSSGGNEQFF
.	TRBD1	TRBV28	TRBJ1-3	TGTGCCAGCAGTTCCCACACAGGGGACGGAAACACCATATATTTT	CASSSHTGDGNTIYF
.	.	TRBV18	TRBJ1-3	TGTGCCAGCTCACCGGAAGGGGTAAACACCATATATTTT	CASSPEGVNTIYF
.	.	TRBV18	TRBJ1-4	TGTGCCAGCTCACTGCAATCGGGGTTTGACTTTGAAAAACTGTTTTTT	CASSLQSGFDFEKLFF
.	.	TRBV15	TRBJ1-5	TGTGCCACCAGGACAGGTAGAGATAGCAATCAGCCCCAGCATTTT	CATRTGRDSNQPQHF
.	.	TRBV6-5	TRBJ1-5	TGTGCCAGCAGTTACTCGACTGGTGCTCAGCCCCAGCATTTT	CASSYSTGAQPQHF
.	.	TRBV4-1	TRBJ2-7	TGCGCCAGCAGCCAAGATGGGGCAGGCGAGTACGAGCAGTACTTC	CASSQDGAGEYEQYF
.	.	TRBV10-1	TRBJ2-7	TGCGCCAGCGGGGCAGTAACCTACGAGCAGTACTTC	CASGAVTYEQYF
.	.	TRBV7-3	TRBJ1-1	TGTGCCAGCAGCTTAAGCGACAGGAACACTGAAGCTTTCTTT	CASSLSDRNTEAFF